Listed here are 8 T cell receptor beta chains from one sample, sequenced in a study of T-cell reconstitution after alpha-beta-depleted transplantation in children (dated by TCRdb to 2016 to 2017). Interpreted using the paper, the treatment or condition label stands for: allogeneic hematopoietic cell transplantation with graft depleted of TCRalphabeta T cells and CD19 B cells. The library was built by means of PCR. Instrument on record: Illumina HiSeq 2500. TCR libraries were prepared with molecular barcoding, using unique molecular identifiers to normalize TCRbeta repertoire quantification. In-frame beta chains were kept once TCRdb had trimmed the public reads at Q25 with fastp and called clones with MiXCR. Entries that share a CDR3 protein sequence are merged under the most common genes and DNA. Recorded for this sample are about 440,000 distinct CDR3 sequences; approximately 41% of them occurred a single time. The top ten constitute 27% of the sample.

The sample here was PBMCs, taken before TCRalphabeta/CD19-depleted stem cell transplant. The origin of the receptors is a girl aged 2 to 10 with aplastic anemia, due to receive a stem cell transplant.

This clonotype was observed at least ten times. The chain links TRBV14 to TRBJ2-7; 12 nucleotides line up with TRBD1. With V trimmed by 1 base and J by 6 bases, 13 bases remained unmatched. The CDR3 has 18 residues. Per the germline V gene, CDR1 is SGHDN and CDR2 is FVKESK. CDR3 loop: CASSQVPNPGTGGFEQYF. The CDR3 nucleotides read TGTGCCAGCAGCCAAGTTCCGAATCCCGGGACAGGGGGCTTCGAGCAGTACTTC.

This clonotype was found a few times. V and J are TRBV9 and TRBJ2-4; D is ambiguous. The CDR3 extends over 14 amino acids. V lost 4 bases and J lost 1, with 9 bases in between. Germline CDR1 and CDR2: SGDLS and YYNGEE. Here the CDR3 reads CASSLGMAKNIQYF. The CDR3 DNA reads TGTGCCAGCAGCCTGGGAATGGCCAAAAACATTCAGTACTTC. The full variable domain, in which reference TRBV9 and TRBJ2-4 provide the parts outside the CDR3, is DSGVTQTPKHLITATGQRVTLRCSPRSGDLSVYWYQQSLDQGLQFLIQYYNGEERAKGNILERFSAQQFPDLHSELNLSSLELGDSALYFCASSLGMAKNIQYFGAGTRLSVL.

The V gene is TRBV7-2, the J gene TRBJ2-7, with a weak D call TRBD2 (5 bases). This CDR3 comprises 16 residues. Germline V lookup: CDR1 SGHTA, CDR2 FQGNSA. V was trimmed by 5 bases and J by 5 bases, leaving 22 bases between them. CDR3 nucleotides: TGTGCCAGCAGCCCCCGCTATGAGGGTAGAAATGACGAGCAGTACTTC. Translating it yields CASSPRYEGRNDEQYF. The whole variable domain, filled in from reference TRBV7-2 and TRBJ2-7, reads GAGVSQSPSNKVTEKGKDVELRCDPISGHTALYWYRQSLGQGLEFLIYFQGNSAPDKSGLPSDRFSAERTGGSVSTLTIQRTQQEDSAVYLCASSPRYEGRNDEQYFGPGTRLTVT.

The genes are TRBV7-2 and TRBJ1-1; no firm D call. Germline V CDR1 and CDR2: SGHTA, FQGNSA. The length of the CDR3 is 13 residues. Trimming removed 1 base from V and 3 bases from J, with 6 bases in between. CDR3 nucleotides: TGTGCCAGCAGCTTAGTCGAGTACACTGAAGCTTTCTTT. Its protein product is CASSLVEYTEAFF.

This clonotype has just a few counts. CDR3 in DNA: TGCAGTGCTAGGAGACAGGGATGGAGCAATCAGCCCCAGCATTTT. It translates to CSARRQGWSNQPQHF. V gene TRBV20-1 combines with J gene TRBJ1-5; 7 bases align to TRBD1. The CDR3 length is 15 residues. CDR1 DFQATT and CDR2 SNEGSKA come from the germline V gene (reference sequence). With V trimmed by 3 bases and J by 1 base, 6 bases remained unmatched.

This clonotype has a handful of counts. The gene calls are TRBV20-1 and TRBJ1-2; 7 bases are shared with TRBD1. CDR3 size: 15 residues. Germline loops: CDR1 DFQATT, CDR2 SNEGSKA (reference sequence). After removal of 1 base from V and 2 bases from J, the junction contained 7 bases not matched to a gene. CDR3 bases: TGCAGTGCTAGAGGCCGGACAGGCCTAAACTATGGCTACACCTTC. Translated: CSARGRTGLNYGYTF.

The chain has TRBV5-1 and TRBJ2-3; 7 bases fit TRBD2. CDR1 and CDR2 from the germline V gene are SGHRS and YFSETQ. V was clipped by 3 bases and J by 6 bases; unmatched bases: 13. The length of the CDR3 is 16 residues. The CDR3 sequence: CASSSLGGGIRDTQYF. In DNA form, the CDR3 reads TGCGCCAGCAGCTCCCTCGGGGGAGGGATCAGGGATACGCAGTATTTT.

This chain's CDR3 is CASSGTSRNTGELFF. In DNA form, the CDR3 reads TGTGCCAGCAGTGGGACTAGCCGGAACACCGGGGAGCTGTTTTTT. J is TRBJ2-2 and V is TRBV12-3 or TRBV12-4; 9 bases are a match to TRBD2. The CDR3 is made up of 15 amino acids. Germline trimming cut 5 bases from V and 1 base from J; bases unmatched to any gene: 2.